The TCR beta chain described here comes from a study of cytomegalovirus exposure and HLA in healthy donors. This table comes from immunoSEQ multiplex PCR, and its TCRdb copy is limited to in-frame clones, with some not included. The sample lists over 200,000 clones; roughly 87% were seen once. This CDR3 has 14 residues. V shed 0 bases and J shed 5 bases, with 9 bases lying between them. The germline CDR1 and CDR2 sequences are SGHDT and YYEEEE. The sequencing input was PBMCs. The rearrangement joins TRBV5-6 to TRBJ2-1; possibly TRBD2 for D (5 bases). This receptor was taken from a woman in her twenties or thirties in good health and CMV-seronegative. The CDR3 reads CASSLGLGDNEQFF. The CDR3 region has the DNA TGTGCCAGCAGCTTGGGGCTCGGGGACAATGAGCAGTTCTTC.